Listed below are T cell receptor beta chains from one sample, sequenced in a study of T cells of healthy individuals. TCRdb passed the 5' RACE reads through MiXCR, listing each CDR3 protein once. The repertoire holds 63,000 or so distinct CDR3 sequences, with 15% to 20% as singletons. Receptors originate from a human donor in good health. The CDR3 runs from the conserved cysteine through the conserved F or W. The order of the fields is CDR3 DNA, CDR3 protein, clone size, V gene, J gene, D gene. A D gene is named only where the DNA matches it firmly. A clone size is listed for some rows: how often the clone was seen (once, few, many), or a class if it is expanded.

CDR3 DNA: TGTGCCAGCAGTTTAGAAGGGCTCAACTATGGCTACACCTTC; CDR3 protein: CASSLEGLNYGYTF; clone size: many; V gene: TRBV7-2; J gene: TRBJ1-2; D gene: -
CDR3 DNA: TGTGCCAGCAGTCCCAGGGACGATTTGGGCAAGTGGGATACGCAGTATTTT; CDR3 protein: CASSPRDDLGKWDTQYF; clone size: many; V gene: TRBV6-5; J gene: TRBJ2-3; D gene: -
CDR3 DNA: TGCGCCAGCAGCCCACCCAACCTTGGGGCTTTCGGGGAGCTGTTTTTT; CDR3 protein: CASSPPNLGAFGELFF; clone size: many; V gene: TRBV4-1; J gene: TRBJ2-2; D gene: -
CDR3 DNA: TGCGCCAACAGCCAAGATACTGTCGGGCCAGAGGAGCAGTACTTC; CDR3 protein: CANSQDTVGPEEQYF; clone size: once; V gene: TRBV4-3; J gene: TRBJ2-7; D gene: -
CDR3 DNA: TGCGCCAGCAGCTCCGGGACTAGCGGTAACACAGATACGCAGTATTTT; CDR3 protein: CASSSGTSGNTDTQYF; clone size: few; V gene: TRBV5-1; J gene: TRBJ2-3; D gene: TRBD2
CDR3 DNA: TGTGCCAGCAGTTTGACGGGTGAAAAACTGTTTTTT; CDR3 protein: CASSLTGEKLFF; clone size: many; V gene: TRBV12-3/TRBV12-4; J gene: TRBJ1-4; D gene: -
CDR3 DNA: TGTGCCAGCAGTGCTCAGTTCCAGGGCGGAGGCACCATATATTTT; CDR3 protein: CASSAQFQGGGTIYF; clone size: few; V gene: TRBV2; J gene: TRBJ1-3; D gene: -
CDR3 DNA: TGTGCCAGCAGCAAAGTCCGGGAACAGCCCCAGCATTTT; CDR3 protein: CASSKVREQPQHF; clone size: -; V gene: TRBV21-1; J gene: TRBJ1-5; D gene: -
CDR3 DNA: TGTGCCAGCAGCCAAGAACCCGGGGGGGCTTTCTTT; CDR3 protein: CASSQEPGGAFF; clone size: -; V gene: TRBV3-1; J gene: TRBJ1-1; D gene: -
CDR3 DNA: TGTGCCAGCAGCTCCGTTGACGAAGGGGTCTGGGCTGGGATCTTC; CDR3 protein: CASSSVDEGVWAGIF; clone size: once; V gene: TRBV13; J gene: TRBJ2-1; D gene: -
CDR3 DNA: TGTGCCAGCAGTTCCCCCGCTATCAGGATCTACGAGCAGTACTTC; CDR3 protein: CASSSPAIRIYEQYF; clone size: many; V gene: TRBV28; J gene: TRBJ2-7; D gene: -
CDR3 DNA: TGCGCCAGCAGCTTGGTCGGCGGGGGTTACACAGATACGCAGTATTTT; CDR3 protein: CASSLVGGGYTDTQYF; clone size: many; V gene: TRBV5-1; J gene: TRBJ2-3; D gene: TRBD2
CDR3 DNA: TGTGCCAGCAGTGAAGATACCTTTGCCGGGACAGGGGCCTGGGGCTATGGCTACACCTTC; CDR3 protein: CASSEDTFAGTGAWGYGYTF; clone size: few; V gene: TRBV2; J gene: TRBJ1-2; D gene: TRBD1
CDR3 DNA: TGCGCCAGCAGCTTGGCAGCAGGACTTACTGAAGCTTTCTTT; CDR3 protein: CASSLAAGLTEAFF; clone size: many; V gene: TRBV5-1; J gene: TRBJ1-1; D gene: -
CDR3 DNA: TGTGCCAGCAGCCGGGACCCTAGCACAGATACGCAGTATTTT; CDR3 protein: CASSRDPSTDTQYF; clone size: -; V gene: TRBV6-5; J gene: TRBJ2-3; D gene: -
CDR3 DNA: TGTGCCAGCAGTTACTCGCTGGGAAATGAGCAGTTCTTC; CDR3 protein: CASSYSLGNEQFF; clone size: many; V gene: TRBV6-2/TRBV6-3; J gene: TRBJ2-1; D gene: -
CDR3 DNA: TGCACCAGCAGCCAAGATGGGGGGACTAGCGGGAGAATCTACGAGCAGTACTTC; CDR3 protein: CTSSQDGGTSGRIYEQYF; clone size: few; V gene: TRBV1; J gene: TRBJ2-7; D gene: -
CDR3 DNA: TGCAGTGCTAGCGGGGCGGGAGTGGGGGTTTACAATGAGCAGTTCTTC; CDR3 protein: CSASGAGVGVYNEQFF; clone size: many; V gene: TRBV20-1; J gene: TRBJ2-1; D gene: TRBD2
CDR3 DNA: TGTGCCAGCAGTGGGCAGGGGGCCTTTTCACCCCTCCACTTT; CDR3 protein: CASSGQGAFSPLHF; clone size: many; V gene: TRBV2; J gene: TRBJ1-6; D gene: TRBD1
CDR3 DNA: TGTGCCAGCAGCCGTAGTGACAGGGACGAGCAGTACTTC; CDR3 protein: CASSRSDRDEQYF; clone size: few; V gene: TRBV7-9; J gene: TRBJ2-7; D gene: TRBD1
CDR3 DNA: TGTGCCAGCAGCCGGACAGGGCAAGAGACCCAGTACTTC; CDR3 protein: CASSRTGQETQYF; clone size: -; V gene: TRBV7-8; J gene: TRBJ2-5; D gene: TRBD1
CDR3 DNA: TGTGCCAGCAGGAAGACGGGACCAAACACTGAAGCTTTCTTT; CDR3 protein: CASRKTGPNTEAFF; clone size: few; V gene: TRBV2; J gene: TRBJ1-1; D gene: -
CDR3 DNA: TGCAGTGCTAGAGATCTGAGACTAGTCCCATATACGCAGTATTTT; CDR3 protein: CSARDLRLVPYTQYF; clone size: -; V gene: TRBV20-1; J gene: TRBJ2-3; D gene: -
CDR3 DNA: TGTGCCAGCAGCCAAGGTCAGCGGGGGGCTTTAGATACGCAGTATTTT; CDR3 protein: CASSQGQRGALDTQYF; clone size: -; V gene: TRBV4-2; J gene: TRBJ2-3; D gene: TRBD2
CDR3 DNA: TGTGCCAGCAGCTTAAAGCGGGAGAACACCGGGGAGCTGTTTTTT; CDR3 protein: CASSLKRENTGELFF; clone size: many; V gene: TRBV7-9; J gene: TRBJ2-2; D gene: TRBD2
CDR3 DNA: TGTGCCAGCAGTTTATACTCCGGGACGGCGGCTGAAGCTTTCTTT; CDR3 protein: CASSLYSGTAAEAFF; clone size: many; V gene: TRBV28; J gene: TRBJ1-1; D gene: -
CDR3 DNA: TGTGCCAGCAGCGTCGGGGACAGTCTAAATCAGCCCCAGCATTTT; CDR3 protein: CASSVGDSLNQPQHF; clone size: -; V gene: TRBV7-6; J gene: TRBJ1-5; D gene: TRBD1
CDR3 DNA: TGTGCCAGCAGCTTAGGACTAGCGGCAAACAATGAGCAGTTCTTC; CDR3 protein: CASSLGLAANNEQFF; clone size: few; V gene: TRBV13; J gene: TRBJ2-1; D gene: TRBD2
CDR3 DNA: TGTGCCAGCAGCCCCGACTTTAAGAATCAGCCCCAGCATTTT; CDR3 protein: CASSPDFKNQPQHF; clone size: few; V gene: TRBV6-1; J gene: TRBJ1-5; D gene: -
CDR3 DNA: TGCGCCAGCAGCTCGGGACAAGGACTCAATGAGCAGTTCTTC; CDR3 protein: CASSSGQGLNEQFF; clone size: -; V gene: TRBV5-1; J gene: TRBJ2-1; D gene: -
CDR3 DNA: TGTGCCAGCAGTTTAACGGACTATGGCTACAACTTC; CDR3 protein: CASSLTDYGYNF; clone size: -; V gene: TRBV28; J gene: TRBJ1-2; D gene: -
CDR3 DNA: TGTGCCAGCAGTTTAAGGGTCACCATATATTTT; CDR3 protein: CASSLRVTIYF; clone size: -; V gene: TRBV12-3/TRBV12-4; J gene: TRBJ1-3; D gene: -
CDR3 DNA: TGCAGTGCTAGGCCCTATGGCTACACCTTC; CDR3 protein: CSARPYGYTF; clone size: -; V gene: TRBV20-1; J gene: TRBJ1-2; D gene: -
CDR3 DNA: TGTGCCAGCAGTGAAGCCGTCAGGGGCAATGAGCAGTTCTTC; CDR3 protein: CASSEAVRGNEQFF; clone size: many; V gene: TRBV6-1; J gene: TRBJ2-1; D gene: -
CDR3 DNA: TGTGCCAGCAGTAAGGGACTAGCGTATCGGAATGAGCAGTTCTTC; CDR3 protein: CASSKGLAYRNEQFF; clone size: many; V gene: TRBV28; J gene: TRBJ2-1; D gene: TRBD2
CDR3 DNA: TGTGCCAGCAGTTTATTCAGGGTTAGCAATCAGCCCCAGCATTTT; CDR3 protein: CASSLFRVSNQPQHF; clone size: few; V gene: TRBV28; J gene: TRBJ1-5; D gene: -
CDR3 DNA: TGCGCCAGCAGTCAATGGGGAAGTCTCAGCAATCAGCCCCAGCATTTT; CDR3 protein: CASSQWGSLSNQPQHF; clone size: many; V gene: TRBV23-1; J gene: TRBJ1-5; D gene: -
CDR3 DNA: TGTGCCAGCAGAGGACTAGCCAAAAACATTCAGTACTTC; CDR3 protein: CASRGLAKNIQYF; clone size: many; V gene: TRBV2; J gene: TRBJ2-4; D gene: -
CDR3 DNA: TGCGCCAGCAGCCAAGAGGGCGGAGGTCTAGGTACGCAGTATTTT; CDR3 protein: CASSQEGGGLGTQYF; clone size: many; V gene: TRBV4-1; J gene: TRBJ2-3; D gene: -
CDR3 DNA: TGTGCCAGCAGTTTAGCGCTTAACTATGGCTACACCTTC; CDR3 protein: CASSLALNYGYTF; clone size: many; V gene: TRBV27; J gene: TRBJ1-2; D gene: -
CDR3 DNA: TGTGCCAGCAGTTTTGGTACAGATACGCAGTATTTT; CDR3 protein: CASSFGTDTQYF; clone size: -; V gene: TRBV2; J gene: TRBJ2-3; D gene: -
CDR3 DNA: TGTGCCACCACCTGGAAGAAGCTCTACTCTGGGGCCAACGTCCTGACTTTC; CDR3 protein: CATTWKKLYSGANVLTF; clone size: many; V gene: TRBV24-1; J gene: TRBJ2-6; D gene: -
CDR3 DNA: TGTGCCAGCAGTTCTCTGCAGAGTGGCTACACCTTC; CDR3 protein: CASSSLQSGYTF; clone size: -; V gene: TRBV27; J gene: TRBJ1-2; D gene: -
CDR3 DNA: TGTGCCAGCAAGGAGGCAGCGGGGGTACTAGAGACCCAGTACTTC; CDR3 protein: CASKEAAGVLETQYF; clone size: -; V gene: TRBV6-5; J gene: TRBJ2-5; D gene: TRBD2
CDR3 DNA: TGTGCCAGCACCGAACCGGGACAGGGGAAAGAGACCCAGTACTTC; CDR3 protein: CASTEPGQGKETQYF; clone size: many; V gene: TRBV2; J gene: TRBJ2-5; D gene: TRBD1
CDR3 DNA: TGTGCCAGCAGCTTAGCAGCGGATACGCAGTATTTT; CDR3 protein: CASSLAADTQYF; clone size: few; V gene: TRBV7-9; J gene: TRBJ2-3; D gene: -